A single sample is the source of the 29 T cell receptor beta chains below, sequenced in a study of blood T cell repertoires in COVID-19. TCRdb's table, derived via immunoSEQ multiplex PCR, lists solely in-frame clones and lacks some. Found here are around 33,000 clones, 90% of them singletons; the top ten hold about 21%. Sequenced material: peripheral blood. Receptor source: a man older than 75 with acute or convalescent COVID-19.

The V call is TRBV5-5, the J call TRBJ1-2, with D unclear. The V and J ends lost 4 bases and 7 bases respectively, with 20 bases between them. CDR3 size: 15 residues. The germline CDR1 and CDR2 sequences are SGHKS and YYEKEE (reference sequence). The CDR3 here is CASSGAISRVVGYTF. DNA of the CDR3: TGTGCCAGCAGCGGTGCGATTAGTCGTGTTGTTGGCTACACCTTC.

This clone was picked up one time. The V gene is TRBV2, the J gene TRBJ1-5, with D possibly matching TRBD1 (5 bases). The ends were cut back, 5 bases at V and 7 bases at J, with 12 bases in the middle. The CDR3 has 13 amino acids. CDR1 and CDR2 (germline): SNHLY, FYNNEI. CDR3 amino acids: CASSPGGGQPQHF. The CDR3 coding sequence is TGTGCCAGCAGTCCGGGGGGAGGGCAGCCCCAGCATTTT.

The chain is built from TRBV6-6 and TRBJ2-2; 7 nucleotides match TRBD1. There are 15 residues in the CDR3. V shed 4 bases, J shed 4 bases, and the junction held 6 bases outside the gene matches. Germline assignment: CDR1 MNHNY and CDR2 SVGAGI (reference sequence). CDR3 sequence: CASSSRQGGTGELFF. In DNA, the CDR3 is TGTGCCAGCAGTTCAAGACAGGGCGGCACCGGGGAGCTGTTTTTT.

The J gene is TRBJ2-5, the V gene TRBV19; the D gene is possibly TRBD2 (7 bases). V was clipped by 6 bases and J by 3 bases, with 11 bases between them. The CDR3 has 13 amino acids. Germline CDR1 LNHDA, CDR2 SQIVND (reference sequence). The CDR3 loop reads CASREGGKETQYF. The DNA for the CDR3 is TGTGCCAGTAGGGAGGGGGGGAAAGAGACCCAGTACTTC.

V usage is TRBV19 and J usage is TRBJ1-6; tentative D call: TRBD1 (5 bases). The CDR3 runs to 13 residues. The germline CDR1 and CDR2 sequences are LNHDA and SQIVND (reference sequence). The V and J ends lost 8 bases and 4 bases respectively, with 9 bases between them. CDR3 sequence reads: CASSDRYNSPLHF. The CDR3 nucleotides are TGTGCCAGTTCCGACAGATATAATTCACCCCTCCACTTT.

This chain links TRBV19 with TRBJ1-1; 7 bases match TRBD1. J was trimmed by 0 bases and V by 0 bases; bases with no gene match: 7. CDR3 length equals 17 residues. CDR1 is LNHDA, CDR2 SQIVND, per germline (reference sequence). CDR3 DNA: TGTGCCAGTAGTATAGAGTGGGACAGTCACATGAACACTGAAGCTTTCTTT. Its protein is CASSIEWDSHMNTEAFF.

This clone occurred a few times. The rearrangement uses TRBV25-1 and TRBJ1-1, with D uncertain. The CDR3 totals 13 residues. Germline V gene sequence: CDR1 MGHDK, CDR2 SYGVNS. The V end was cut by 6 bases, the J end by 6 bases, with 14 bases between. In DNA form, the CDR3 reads TGTGCCAGCAGACGCGGCACCTCCGCTGAAGCTTTCTTT. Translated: CASRRGTSAEAFF.

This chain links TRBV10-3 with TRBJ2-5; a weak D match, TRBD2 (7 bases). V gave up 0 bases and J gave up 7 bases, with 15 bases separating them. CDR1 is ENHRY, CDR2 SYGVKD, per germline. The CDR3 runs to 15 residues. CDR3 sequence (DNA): TGTGCCATCAGTGAGTCTACAACAGGGAGGGCGACCCAGTACTTC. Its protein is CAISESTTGRATQYF.

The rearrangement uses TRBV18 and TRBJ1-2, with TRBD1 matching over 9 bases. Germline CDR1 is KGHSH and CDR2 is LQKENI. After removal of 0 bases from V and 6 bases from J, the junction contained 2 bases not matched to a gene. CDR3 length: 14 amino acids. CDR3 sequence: CASSPPWDRDGYTF. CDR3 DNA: TGTGCCAGCTCACCACCTTGGGACAGGGATGGCTACACCTTC. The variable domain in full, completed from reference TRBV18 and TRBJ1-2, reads NAGVMQNPRHLVRRRGQEARLRCSPMKGHSHVYWYRQLPEEGLKFMVYLQKENIIDESGMPKERFSAEFPKEGPSILRIQQVVRGDSAAYFCASSPPWDRDGYTFGSGTRLTVV.

The CDR3 protein is CASSSTGGMTGELFF. For the CDR3, the DNA is TGTGCCAGCAGCTCAACAGGGGGCATGACCGGGGAGCTGTTTTTT. This rearrangement joins TRBV7-3 to TRBJ2-2, with 9 positions matching TRBD1. The junction had 5 bases not matched to a gene; V was cut back by 4 bases and J by 5 bases. The germline gives CDR1 SGHTA, CDR2 FQGTGA. The CDR3 is made up of 15 amino acids.

The DNA for the CDR3 is TGCAGCGCCGGGGACAGGGATGGCAATCAGCCCCAGCATTTT. It specifies CSAGDRDGNQPQHF. The gene calls are TRBV29-1 and TRBJ1-5, with TRBD1 matching 9 bases. Unmatched junction bases numbered 6, after V lost 7 bases and J lost 2 bases. Germline V gene data show CDR1 as SQVTM and CDR2 as ANQGSEA. The CDR3 length is 14 residues.

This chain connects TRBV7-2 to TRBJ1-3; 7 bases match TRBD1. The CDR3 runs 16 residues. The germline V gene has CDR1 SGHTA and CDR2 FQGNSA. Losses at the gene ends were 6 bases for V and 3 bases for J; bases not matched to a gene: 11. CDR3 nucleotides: TGTGCCAGCAGGATAGGGGGCAGGGCCCGTGGAAACACCATATATTTT. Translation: CASRIGGRARGNTIYF.

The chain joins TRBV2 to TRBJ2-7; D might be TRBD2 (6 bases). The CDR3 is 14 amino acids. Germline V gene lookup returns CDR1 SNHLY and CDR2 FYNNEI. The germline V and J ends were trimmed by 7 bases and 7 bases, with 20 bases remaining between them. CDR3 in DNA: TGTGCCAGCACGCGGGGTCAGAACCTCTGGGAGCAGTACTTC. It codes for CASTRGQNLWEQYF. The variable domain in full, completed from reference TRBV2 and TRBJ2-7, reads EPEVTQTPSHQVTQMGQEVILRCVPISNHLYFYWYRQILGQKVEFLVSFYNNEISEKSEIFDDQFSVERPDGSNFTLKIRSTKLEDSAMYFCASTRGQNLWEQYFGPGTRLTVT.

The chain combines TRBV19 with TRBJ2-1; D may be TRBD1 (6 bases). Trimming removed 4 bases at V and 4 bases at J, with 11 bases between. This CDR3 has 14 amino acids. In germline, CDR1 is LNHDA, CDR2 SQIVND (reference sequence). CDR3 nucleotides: TGTGCCAGTAGTACACAACAGGGATACAATGAGCAGTTCTTC. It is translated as CASSTQQGYNEQFF. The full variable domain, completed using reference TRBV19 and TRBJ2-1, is DGGITQSPKYLFRKEGQNVTLSCEQNLNHDAMYWYRQDPGQGLRLIYYSQIVNDFQKGDIAEGYSVSREKKESFPLTVTSAQKNPTAFYLCASSTQQGYNEQFFGPGTRLTVL.

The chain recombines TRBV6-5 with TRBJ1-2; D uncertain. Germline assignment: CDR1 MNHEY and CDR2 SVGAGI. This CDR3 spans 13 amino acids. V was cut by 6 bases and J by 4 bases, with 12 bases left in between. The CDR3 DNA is TGTGCCAGCAGCTCAACGGGGTTCTATGGCTACACCTTC. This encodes CASSSTGFYGYTF.

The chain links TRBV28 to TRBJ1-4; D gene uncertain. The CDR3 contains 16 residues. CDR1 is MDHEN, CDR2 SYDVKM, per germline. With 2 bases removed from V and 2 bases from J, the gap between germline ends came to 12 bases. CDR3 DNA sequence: TGTGCCAGCAGTTTAGGCGGTGAGGGTACTAATGAAAAACTGTTTTTT. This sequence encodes CASSLGGEGTNEKLFF.

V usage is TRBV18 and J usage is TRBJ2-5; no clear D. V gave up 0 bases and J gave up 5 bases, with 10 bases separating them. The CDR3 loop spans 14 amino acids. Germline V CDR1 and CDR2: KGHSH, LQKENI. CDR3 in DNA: TGTGCCAGCTCACCACCGGTGTTCCGGGAGACCCAGTACTTC. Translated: CASSPPVFRETQYF.

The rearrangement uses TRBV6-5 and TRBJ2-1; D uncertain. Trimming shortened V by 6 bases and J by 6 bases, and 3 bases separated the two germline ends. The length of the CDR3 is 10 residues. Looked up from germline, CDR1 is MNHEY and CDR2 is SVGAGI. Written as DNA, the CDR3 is TGTGCCAGCAGCCTCAATGAGCAGTTCTTC. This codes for CASSLNEQFF.

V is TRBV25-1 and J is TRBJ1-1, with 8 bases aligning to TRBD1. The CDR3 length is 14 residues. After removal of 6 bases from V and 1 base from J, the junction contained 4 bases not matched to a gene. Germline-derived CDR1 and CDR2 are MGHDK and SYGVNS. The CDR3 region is CASRDRGQNTEAFF. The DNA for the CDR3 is TGTGCCAGCAGAGACAGGGGCCAGAACACTGAAGCTTTCTTT.

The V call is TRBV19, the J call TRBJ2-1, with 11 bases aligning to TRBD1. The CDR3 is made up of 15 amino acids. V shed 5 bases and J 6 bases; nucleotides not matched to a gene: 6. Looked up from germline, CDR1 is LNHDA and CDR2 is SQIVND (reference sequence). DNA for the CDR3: TGTGCCAGTAGTCTAGGGACAGGGGGGCCCAATGAGCAGTTCTTC. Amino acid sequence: CASSLGTGGPNEQFF.

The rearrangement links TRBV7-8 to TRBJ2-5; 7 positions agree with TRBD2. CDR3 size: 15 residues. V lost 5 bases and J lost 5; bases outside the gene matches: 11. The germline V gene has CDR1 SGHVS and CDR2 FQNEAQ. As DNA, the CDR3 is TGTGCCAGCAGCCCCGAGACTAGCTCTTGGGAGACCCAGTACTTC. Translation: CASSPETSSWETQYF.

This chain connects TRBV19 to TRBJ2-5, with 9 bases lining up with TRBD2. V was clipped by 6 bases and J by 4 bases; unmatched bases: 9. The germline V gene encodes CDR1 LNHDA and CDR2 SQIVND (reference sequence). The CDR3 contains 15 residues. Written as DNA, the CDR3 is TGTGCCAGTAGGGTCGGGACAGCGGGAGGAGAGACCCAGTACTTC. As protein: CASRVGTAGGETQYF.

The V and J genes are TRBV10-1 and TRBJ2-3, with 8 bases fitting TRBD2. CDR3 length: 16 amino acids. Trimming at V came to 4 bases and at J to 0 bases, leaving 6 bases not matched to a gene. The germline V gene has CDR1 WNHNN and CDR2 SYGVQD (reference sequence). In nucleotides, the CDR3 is TGCGCCAGCAGTGGATCTAGCGGGCGGAGCACAGATACGCAGTATTTT. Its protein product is CASSGSSGRSTDTQYF.

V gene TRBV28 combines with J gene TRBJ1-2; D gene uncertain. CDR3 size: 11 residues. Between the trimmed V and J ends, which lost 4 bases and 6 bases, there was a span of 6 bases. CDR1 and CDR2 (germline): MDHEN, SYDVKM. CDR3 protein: CASSSRHGYTF. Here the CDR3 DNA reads TGTGCCAGCAGTTCCAGGCATGGCTACACCTTC.

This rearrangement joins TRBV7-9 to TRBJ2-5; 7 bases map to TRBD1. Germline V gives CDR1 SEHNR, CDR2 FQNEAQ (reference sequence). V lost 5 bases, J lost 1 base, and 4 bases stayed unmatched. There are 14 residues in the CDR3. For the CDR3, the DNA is TGTGCCAGCAGCCCCACAGGGGCCCAAGAGACCCAGTACTTC. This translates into CASSPTGAQETQYF.

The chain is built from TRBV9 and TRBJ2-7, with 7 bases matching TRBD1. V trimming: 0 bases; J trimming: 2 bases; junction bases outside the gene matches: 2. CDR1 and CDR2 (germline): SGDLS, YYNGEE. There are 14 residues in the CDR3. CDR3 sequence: CASSVGQGPYEQYF. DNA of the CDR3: TGTGCCAGCAGCGTAGGACAGGGTCCCTACGAGCAGTACTTC.

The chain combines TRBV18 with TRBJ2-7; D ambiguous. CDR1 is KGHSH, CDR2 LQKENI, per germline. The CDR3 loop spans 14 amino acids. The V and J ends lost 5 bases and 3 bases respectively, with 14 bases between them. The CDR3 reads CASSESHQFYEQYF. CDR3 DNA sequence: TGTGCCAGCTCAGAATCACATCAATTCTACGAGCAGTACTTC.

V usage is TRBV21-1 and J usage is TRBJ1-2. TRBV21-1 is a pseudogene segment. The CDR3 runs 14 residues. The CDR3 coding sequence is TGTGCCAGCAGCAAAGAGGACGAGGGCTATGGCTACACCTTC. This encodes CASSKEDEGYGYTF.

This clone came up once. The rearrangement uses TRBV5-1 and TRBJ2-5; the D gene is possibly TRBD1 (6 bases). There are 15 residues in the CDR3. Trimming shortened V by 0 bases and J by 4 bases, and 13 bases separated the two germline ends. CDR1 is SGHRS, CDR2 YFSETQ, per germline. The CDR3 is CASSLVGDTRETQYF. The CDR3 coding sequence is TGCGCCAGCAGCTTGGTAGGGGACACAAGAGAGACCCAGTACTTC.